These 18 T cell receptor beta chains originate from one sample sequenced in a study of shared T cell receptors in the human thymus. TCRdb's table, derived via immunoSEQ multiplex PCR, lists solely in-frame clones and lacks some. This table holds hundreds of thousands of clones, roughly 74% found once. These data were also filed under a second study, of human thymus T cells.

Sequences were obtained from thymocytes. Receptor source: a boy in the first two years of life with a congenital heart defect.

The chain couples TRBV6-1 to TRBJ1-3; TRBD1 aligns across 8 bases. Germline CDR1 is MNHNS and CDR2 is SASEGT. With 1 base clipped from V and 0 bases from J, the junction kept 14 bases outside the gene matches. CDR3 size: 20 residues. CDR3 loop: CASSEEAPGQEYSSGNTIYF. CDR3 nucleotides: TGTGCCAGCAGTGAAGAGGCCCCGGGACAGGAGTATAGCTCTGGAAACACCATATATTTT.

The chain uses TRBV30 and TRBJ1-5; weak D call: TRBD1 (6 bases). Trimming pared 0 bases from V and 7 bases from J, leaving 10 bases between. The CDR3 runs 13 residues. CDR1 and CDR2 from the germline V gene are GTSNPN and SVGIG (reference sequence). CDR3 residues: CAWSVPGGQPQHF. CDR3 nucleotide sequence: TGTGCCTGGAGTGTACCGGGGGGCCAGCCCCAGCATTTT.

The chain is built from TRBV2 and TRBJ2-7; the match to TRBD1 covers 8 bases. V was pared by 5 bases and J by 4 bases, with 4 bases of the junction left unmatched. This CDR3 has 13 residues. Germline CDR1 SNHLY, CDR2 FYNNEI. CDR3 bases: TGTGCCAGCAGTTGGCAGGGGGCGTACGAGCAGTACTTC. Translating it yields CASSWQGAYEQYF.

About this clone: Additional DNA sequences in this sample encode the identical CDR3. V is TRBV29-1 and J is TRBJ1-2; D is uncertain. This CDR3 contains 16 residues. The V end lost 5 bases, the J end lost 3 bases, and 22 bases lay between the germline ends. CDR1 and CDR2 (germline): SQVTM, ANQGSEA. The CDR3 DNA sequence: TGCAGCGTTCCCCCTGCAGAACCGGTACGGGACTATGGCTACACCTTC. Its translation is CSVPPAEPVRDYGYTF.

The genes are TRBV4-3 and TRBJ2-7, with D possibly matching TRBD2 (6 bases). CDR3 length: 18 amino acids. The V gene lost 1 base and the J gene lost 5 bases, with 24 bases spanning the gap. Germline V CDR1 and CDR2: LGHNA, YSLEER. The chain's CDR3 is CASSQVSEGGPVAHEQYF. CDR3 sequence (DNA): TGCGCCAGCAGCCAAGTTTCAGAGGGAGGTCCTGTGGCCCACGAGCAGTACTTC.

The chain is built from TRBV30 and TRBJ2-5; TRBD2 matches at 16 bases. This CDR3 is 18 amino acids long. Germline trimming cut 5 bases from V and 0 bases from J; bases unmatched to any gene: 9. Germline V gene data show CDR1 as GTSNPN and CDR2 as SVGIG (reference sequence). This CDR3 is CAWHYGTSGRVHQETQYF. The CDR3 DNA follows: TGTGCCTGGCATTACGGGACTAGCGGGAGGGTACACCAAGAGACCCAGTACTTC. The complete variable domain, with remaining parts taken from reference TRBV30 and TRBJ2-5, reads SQTIHQWPATLVQPVGSPLSLECTVEGTSNPNLYWYRQAAGRGLQLLFYSVGIGQISSEVPQNLSASRPQDRQFILSSKKLLLSDSGFYLCAWHYGTSGRVHQETQYFGPGTRLLVL.

The chain joins TRBV9 to TRBJ2-4; TRBD2 matches 7 bases. Germline lookup yields CDR1 SGDLS and CDR2 YYNGEE. This CDR3 contains 15 residues. After removal of 7 bases from V and 7 bases from J, the junction contained 14 bases not matched to a gene. CDR3 protein: CASGKRLGRANIQYF. For the CDR3, the DNA is TGTGCCAGCGGAAAGAGGCTAGGGAGGGCGAACATTCAGTACTTC.

The chain is built from TRBV4-3 and TRBJ1-2; 7 bases align to TRBD1. The trim removed 1 base at V and 0 bases at J, leaving 11 bases unmatched. Per germline, CDR1 LGHNA and CDR2 YSLEER. CDR3 length: 18 residues. The CDR3 DNA is TGCGCCAGCAGCCAAGGATGGACAGGTCTCCCCTCTAACTATGGCTACACCTTC. Its translation is CASSQGWTGLPSNYGYTF.

This rearrangement joins TRBV19 to TRBJ2-7; 11 bases align to TRBD2. This CDR3 region has 15 residues. CDR1 and CDR2 from the germline V gene are LNHDA and SQIVND (reference sequence). Unmatched junction bases numbered 6, after V lost 5 bases and J lost 3 bases. CDR3 DNA sequence: TGTGCCAGTAGTCCGAGACTAGCGGGATACTACGAGCAGTACTTC. Translation: CASSPRLAGYYEQYF.

The chain has TRBV5-1 and TRBJ2-2; the match to TRBD2 covers 15 bases. The germline V gene encodes CDR1 SGHRS and CDR2 YFSETQ. The V gene end was trimmed by 4 bases and the J gene end by 9 bases; junction bases not matched to a gene: 10. CDR3 size: 17 residues. The CDR3 DNA sequence: TGCGCCAGCAGCCTCCCCCGGACTAGCGGGAGGGGGCGGGAGCTGTTTTTT. This encodes CASSLPRTSGRGRELFF.

The chain links TRBV27 to TRBJ2-7; TRBD2 aligns across 7 bases. V was clipped by 5 bases and J by 3 bases; unmatched bases: 10. The V gene's germline CDR1 is MNHEY and CDR2 SMNVEV (reference sequence). The CDR3 has 15 residues. The CDR3 DNA follows: TGTGCCAGCAGTCCAGTGGGGGAGGGCCGCTACGAGCAGTACTTC. Amino acids: CASSPVGEGRYEQYF.

This chain links TRBV28 with TRBJ2-3, with D unresolved. Per germline, CDR1 MDHEN and CDR2 SYDVKM. The CDR3 covers 12 residues. V dropped 3 bases and J dropped 6 bases, with 7 bases sitting between them. CDR3 in amino acids: CASSFYTDTQYF. For the CDR3, the DNA is TGTGCCAGCAGTTTTTACACGGATACGCAGTATTTT. Together with reference TRBV28 and TRBJ2-3, the CDR3 gives the full variable domain: DVKVTQSSRYLVKRTGEKVFLECVQDMDHENMFWYRQDPGLGLRLIYFSYDVKMKEKGDIPEGYSVSREKKERFSLILESASTNQTSMYLCASSFYTDTQYFGPGTRLTVL.

V usage is TRBV9 and J usage is TRBJ2-3; D is possibly TRBD2 (7 bases). The germline V and J ends were trimmed by 0 bases and 4 bases, with 21 bases remaining between them. CDR1 and CDR2 from the germline V gene are SGDLS and YYNGEE. CDR3 length: 18 residues. DNA of the CDR3: TGTGCCAGCAGCGTAGGGGGGGGCTGGCGGGAGAGGGCAGATACGCAGTATTTT. Translated, it gives CASSVGGGWRERADTQYF.

The chain links TRBV6-7 to TRBJ2-5; a possible D gene is TRBD1 (6 bases). TRBV6-7 is an open reading frame whose function is uncertain. CDR3 length: 15 amino acids. Trimming pared 5 bases from V and 4 bases from J, leaving 17 bases between. The CDR3 region is CASSTFRGKGETQYF. The CDR3 DNA reads TGTGCCAGCAGTACATTCAGGGGCAAGGGAGAGACCCAGTACTTC.

The J gene is TRBJ2-1, the V gene TRBV11-3, with TRBD2 matching 8 bases. The junction had 13 bases not matched to a gene; V was cut back by 5 bases and J by 4 bases. CDR1 SGHNT and CDR2 YENEEA come from the germline V gene. The CDR3 contains 17 residues. CDR3 coding DNA: TGTGCCAGCAGCCCCCCGGGGGGGCGGATGGTTTACAATGAGCAGTTCTTC. The encoded protein is CASSPPGGRMVYNEQFF.

The chain has TRBV5-4 and TRBJ1-2; D gene ambiguous. This CDR3 is built from 16 residues. The germline V gene encodes CDR1 SGHNT and CDR2 YYREEE (reference sequence). The V gene lost 1 base and the J gene lost 4 bases, with 17 bases spanning the gap. This CDR3 is CASSLSPQEQFYGYTF. The CDR3 DNA reads TGTGCCAGCAGCTTGTCTCCCCAAGAGCAATTCTATGGCTACACCTTC.

The V gene is TRBV7-2, the J gene TRBJ2-1, with 9 bases aligning to TRBD2. This CDR3 has 15 residues. The germline CDR1 and CDR2 sequences are SGHTA and FQGNSA. V was clipped by 1 base and J by 4 bases; unmatched bases: 2. CDR3 sequence reads: CASSLGLAEYNEQFF. DNA of the CDR3: TGTGCCAGCAGCTTAGGACTAGCGGAATACAATGAGCAGTTCTTC.

This clone is a singleton in its sample. The chain joins TRBV4-3 to TRBJ2-5; the match to TRBD2 covers 12 bases. Germline CDR1 is LGHNA and CDR2 is YSLEER. The CDR3 extends over 19 amino acids. The trim removed 4 bases at V and 0 bases at J, leaving 12 bases unmatched. The CDR3 bases are TGCGCCAGCAGCCCCGGTGCTAGCGGGGGGGGGTCGTACCAAGAGACCCAGTACTTC. This sequence encodes CASSPGASGGGSYQETQYF.